A single TCR beta chain is shown here with its context. Using immunoSEQ multiplex PCR, the repertoire was profiled, and TCRdb retains in-frame clones only, with some absent. This sample yields some 2,100,000 clones, of which roughly 91% are seen a single time; around 1.7% belongs to the top ten. Per germline, CDR1 MNHEY and CDR2 SMNVEV (reference sequence). V lost 2 bases and J lost 1, with 14 bases in between. The CDR3 loop spans 16 amino acids. Naive CD8 cells lacked CD45RO and underwent positive selection for CCR7, leaving out terminally differentiated effector memory CD45RA+ cells. The record originates from a study of shared clonotypes between healthy human individuals.

The chain carries TRBV27 and TRBJ1-1; possible D gene TRBD1, 5 bases. The sequencing input was naive CD8+ T cells from PBMCs. This clonotype originated in a man aged 18 to 29 in good health. Some clones in this sample may be carry-over from other donors' samples. CDR3 amino acids: CASSLGAVRGNTEAFF. CDR3 DNA sequence: TGTGCCAGCAGTTTAGGGGCGGTCCGAGGGAACACTGAAGCTTTCTTT.